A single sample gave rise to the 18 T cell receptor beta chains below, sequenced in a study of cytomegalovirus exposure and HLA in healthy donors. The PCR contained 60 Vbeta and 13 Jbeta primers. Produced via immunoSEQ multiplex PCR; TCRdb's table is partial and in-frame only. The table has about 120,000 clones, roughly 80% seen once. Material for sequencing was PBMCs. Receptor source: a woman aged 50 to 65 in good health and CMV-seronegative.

CDR3 coding DNA: TGTGCCAGCAGTGATACAGGGGGCGGAGTAGATACGCAGTATTTT. Its translation: CASSDTGGGVDTQYF. The V call is TRBV6-6, the J call TRBJ2-3, with 9 bases lining up with TRBD1. The CDR3 has 15 amino acids. V dropped 5 bases and J dropped 5; count of bases not matched to a gene: 8. The germline V gene encodes CDR1 MNHNY and CDR2 SVGAGI (reference sequence).

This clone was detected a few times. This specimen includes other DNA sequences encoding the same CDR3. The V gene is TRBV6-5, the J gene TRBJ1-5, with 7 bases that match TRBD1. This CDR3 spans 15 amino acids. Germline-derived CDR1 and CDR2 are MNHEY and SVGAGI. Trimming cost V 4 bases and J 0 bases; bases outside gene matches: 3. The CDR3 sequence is CASSSRQGSNQPQHF. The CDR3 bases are TGTGCCAGCAGTTCAAGACAGGGTAGCAATCAGCCCCAGCATTTT.

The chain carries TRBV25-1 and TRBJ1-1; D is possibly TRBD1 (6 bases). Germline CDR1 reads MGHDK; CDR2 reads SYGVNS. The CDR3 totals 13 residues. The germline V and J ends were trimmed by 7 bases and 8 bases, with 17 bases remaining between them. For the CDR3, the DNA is TGTGCCAGCATCCCCCGGGGGGCAGGGGAAGCTTTCTTT. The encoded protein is CASIPRGAGEAFF.

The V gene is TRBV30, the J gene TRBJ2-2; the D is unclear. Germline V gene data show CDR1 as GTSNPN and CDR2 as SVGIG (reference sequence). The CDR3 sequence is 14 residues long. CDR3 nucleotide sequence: TGTGCTTGGTCCGGCACTCGAGGCACCGGGGAGCTGTTTTTT. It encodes CAWSGTRGTGELFF.

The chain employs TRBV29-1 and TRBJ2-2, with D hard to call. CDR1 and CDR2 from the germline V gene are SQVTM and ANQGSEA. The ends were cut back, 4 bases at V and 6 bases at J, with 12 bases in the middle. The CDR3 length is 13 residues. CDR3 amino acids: CSVVELLSGELFF. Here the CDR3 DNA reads TGCAGCGTTGTTGAGTTACTTTCCGGGGAGCTGTTTTTT.

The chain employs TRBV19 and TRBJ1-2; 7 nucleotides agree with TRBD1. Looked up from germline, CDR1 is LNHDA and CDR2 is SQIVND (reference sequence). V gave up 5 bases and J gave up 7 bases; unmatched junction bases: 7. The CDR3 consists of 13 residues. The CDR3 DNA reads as TGTGCCAGTAGTGCCGACAGGGTTGGTGGCTACACCTTC. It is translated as CASSADRVGGYTF. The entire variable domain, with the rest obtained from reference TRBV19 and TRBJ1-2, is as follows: DGGITQSPKYLFRKEGQNVTLSCEQNLNHDAMYWYRQDPGQGLRLIYYSQIVNDFQKGDIAEGYSVSREKKESFPLTVTSAQKNPTAFYLCASSADRVGGYTFGSGTRLTVV.

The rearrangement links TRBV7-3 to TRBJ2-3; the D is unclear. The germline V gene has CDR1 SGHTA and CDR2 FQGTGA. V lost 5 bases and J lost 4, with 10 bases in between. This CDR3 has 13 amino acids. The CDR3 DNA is TGTGCCAGCAGCCCCCCTCGTGCAGATACGCAGTATTTT. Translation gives CASSPPRADTQYF.

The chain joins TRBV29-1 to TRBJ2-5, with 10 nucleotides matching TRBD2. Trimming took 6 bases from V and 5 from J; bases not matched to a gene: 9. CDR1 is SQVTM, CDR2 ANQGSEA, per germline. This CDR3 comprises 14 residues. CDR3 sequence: CSVLAGGAGETQYF. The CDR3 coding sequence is TGCAGCGTGTTAGCGGGAGGCGCGGGGGAGACCCAGTACTTC.

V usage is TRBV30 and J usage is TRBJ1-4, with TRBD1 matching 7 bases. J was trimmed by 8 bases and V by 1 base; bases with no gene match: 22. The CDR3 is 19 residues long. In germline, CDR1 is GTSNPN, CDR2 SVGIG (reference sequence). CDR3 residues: CAWSGTRQGLYPGREKLFF. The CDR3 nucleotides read TGTGCCTGGAGTGGAACTCGACAGGGCTTGTATCCGGGTCGGGAAAAACTGTTTTTT.

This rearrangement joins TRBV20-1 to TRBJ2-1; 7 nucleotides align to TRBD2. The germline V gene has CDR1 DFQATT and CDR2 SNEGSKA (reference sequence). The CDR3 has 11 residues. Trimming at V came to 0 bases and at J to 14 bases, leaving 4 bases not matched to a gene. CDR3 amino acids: CSAREREREFF. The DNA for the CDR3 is TGCAGTGCTAGAGAGCGGGAGAGGGAGTTCTTC.

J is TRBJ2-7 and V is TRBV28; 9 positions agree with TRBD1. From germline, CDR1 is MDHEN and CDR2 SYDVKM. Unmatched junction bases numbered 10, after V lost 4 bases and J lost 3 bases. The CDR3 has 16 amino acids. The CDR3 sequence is CASSSTGTGFLYEQYF. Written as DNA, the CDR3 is TGTGCCAGCAGTTCCACCGGGACAGGGTTTCTCTACGAGCAGTACTTC. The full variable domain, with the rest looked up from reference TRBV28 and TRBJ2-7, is DVKVTQSSRYLVKRTGEKVFLECVQDMDHENMFWYRQDPGLGLRLIYFSYDVKMKEKGDIPEGYSVSREKKERFSLILESASTNQTSMYLCASSSTGTGFLYEQYFGPGTRLTVT.

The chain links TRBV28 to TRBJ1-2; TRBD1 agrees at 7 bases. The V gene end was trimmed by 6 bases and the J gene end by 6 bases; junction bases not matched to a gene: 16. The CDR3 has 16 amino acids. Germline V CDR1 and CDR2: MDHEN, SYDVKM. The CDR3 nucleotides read TGTGCCAGCAGACGAGCCCCCCCACAGGGGTGGGATGGCTACACCTTC. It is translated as CASRRAPPQGWDGYTF.

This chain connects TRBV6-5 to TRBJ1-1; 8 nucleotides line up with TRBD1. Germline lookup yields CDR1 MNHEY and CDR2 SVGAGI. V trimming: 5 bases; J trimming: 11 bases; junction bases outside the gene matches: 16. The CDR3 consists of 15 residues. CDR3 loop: CASSRDRGGTPQAFF. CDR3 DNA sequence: TGTGCCAGCAGTAGAGACAGGGGCGGAACACCCCAGGCTTTCTTT.

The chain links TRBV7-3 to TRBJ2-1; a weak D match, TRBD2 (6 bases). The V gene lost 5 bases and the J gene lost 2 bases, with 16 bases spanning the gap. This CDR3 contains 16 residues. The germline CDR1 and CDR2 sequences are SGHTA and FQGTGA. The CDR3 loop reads CASSPTGGTAYNEQFF. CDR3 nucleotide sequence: TGTGCCAGCAGCCCCACTGGAGGGACTGCCTACAATGAGCAGTTCTTC.

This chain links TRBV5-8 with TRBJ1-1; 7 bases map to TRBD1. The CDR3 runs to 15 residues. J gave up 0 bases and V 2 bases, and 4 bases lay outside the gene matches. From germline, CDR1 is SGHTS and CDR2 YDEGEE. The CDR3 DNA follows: TGTGCCAGCAGCTTAGGGGGCTCCTTGAACACTGAAGCTTTCTTT. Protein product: CASSLGGSLNTEAFF.

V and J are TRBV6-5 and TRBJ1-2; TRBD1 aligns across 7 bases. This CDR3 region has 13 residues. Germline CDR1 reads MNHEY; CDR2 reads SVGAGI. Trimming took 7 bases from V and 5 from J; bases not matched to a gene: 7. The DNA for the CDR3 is TGTGCCAGCAAAGAGACAGGGCTATATGGCTACACCTTC. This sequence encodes CASKETGLYGYTF.

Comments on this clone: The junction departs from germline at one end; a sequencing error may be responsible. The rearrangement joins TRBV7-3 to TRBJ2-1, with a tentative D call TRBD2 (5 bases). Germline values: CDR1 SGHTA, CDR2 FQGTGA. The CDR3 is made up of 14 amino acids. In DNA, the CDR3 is TGTTCCAGCTCAGCGAGGGCGTCCTACAATGAGCAGTTCTTC. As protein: CSSSARASYNEQFF.

In DNA, the CDR3 is TGTGCCAGCAGTTTCCTAGATACGCAGTATTTT. Translation gives CASSFLDTQYF. The V gene is TRBV27, the J gene TRBJ2-3; no clear D. The germline V gene has CDR1 MNHEY and CDR2 SMNVEV (reference sequence). V was cut by 3 bases and J by 5 bases, with 3 bases left in between. This CDR3 region has 11 residues.